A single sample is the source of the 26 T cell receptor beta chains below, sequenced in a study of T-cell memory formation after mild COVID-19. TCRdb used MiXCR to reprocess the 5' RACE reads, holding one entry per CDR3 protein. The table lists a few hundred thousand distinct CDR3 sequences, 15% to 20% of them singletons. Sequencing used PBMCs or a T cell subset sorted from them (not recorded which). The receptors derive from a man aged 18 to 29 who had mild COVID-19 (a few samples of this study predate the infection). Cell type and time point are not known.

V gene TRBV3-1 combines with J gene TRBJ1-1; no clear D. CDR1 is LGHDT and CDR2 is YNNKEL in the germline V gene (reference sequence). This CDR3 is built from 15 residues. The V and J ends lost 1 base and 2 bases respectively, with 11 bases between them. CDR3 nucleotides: TGTGCCAGCAGCCAAGTGGGGTCACCTAACACTGAAGCTTTCTTT. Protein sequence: CASSQVGSPNTEAFF.

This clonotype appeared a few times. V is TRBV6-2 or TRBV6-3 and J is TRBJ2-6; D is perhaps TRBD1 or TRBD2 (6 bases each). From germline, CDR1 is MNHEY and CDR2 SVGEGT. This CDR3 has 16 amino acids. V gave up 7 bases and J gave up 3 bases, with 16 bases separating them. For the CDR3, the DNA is TGTGCCAGCATCCATTCGGGGGCTGGTGGGGCCAACGTCCTGACTTTC. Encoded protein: CASIHSGAGGANVLTF.

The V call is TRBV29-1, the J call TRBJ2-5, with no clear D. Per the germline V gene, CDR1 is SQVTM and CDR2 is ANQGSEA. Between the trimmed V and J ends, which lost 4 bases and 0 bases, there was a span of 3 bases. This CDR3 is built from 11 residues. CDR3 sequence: CSVANQETQYF. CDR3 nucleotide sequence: TGCAGCGTTGCCAACCAAGAGACCCAGTACTTC.

For the CDR3, the DNA is TGTGCCAGCAGCCCGGGACTAGCCCACCGGACCCAGTACTTC. Its protein is CASSPGLAHRTQYF. The chain links TRBV6-5 to TRBJ2-5, with TRBD2 matching over 9 bases. CDR1 and CDR2 (germline): MNHEY, SVGAGI. The CDR3 runs to 14 residues. The ends lost 6 bases at V and 7 bases at J; junction bases unmatched: 9.

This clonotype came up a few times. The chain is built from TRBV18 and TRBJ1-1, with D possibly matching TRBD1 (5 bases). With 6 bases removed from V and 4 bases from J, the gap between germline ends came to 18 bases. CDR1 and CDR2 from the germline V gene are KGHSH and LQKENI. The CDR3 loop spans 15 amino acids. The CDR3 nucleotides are TGTGCCAGCTCGACTTACCCGCCAGGGAGCACTGAAGCTTTCTTT. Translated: CASSTYPPGSTEAFF.

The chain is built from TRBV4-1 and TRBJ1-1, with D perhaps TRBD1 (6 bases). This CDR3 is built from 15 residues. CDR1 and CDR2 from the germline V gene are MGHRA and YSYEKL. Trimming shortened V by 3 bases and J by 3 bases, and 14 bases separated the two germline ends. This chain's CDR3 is CASSQSVTGHTEAFF. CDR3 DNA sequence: TGCGCCAGCAGCCAGAGCGTAACAGGGCACACTGAAGCTTTCTTT.

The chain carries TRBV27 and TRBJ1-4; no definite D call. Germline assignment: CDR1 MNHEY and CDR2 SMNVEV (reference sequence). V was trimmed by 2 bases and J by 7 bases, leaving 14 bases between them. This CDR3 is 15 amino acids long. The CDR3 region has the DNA TGTGCCAGCAGTTTAAGGCCCAGGTTGGGTGAAAAACTGTTTTTT. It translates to CASSLRPRLGEKLFF.

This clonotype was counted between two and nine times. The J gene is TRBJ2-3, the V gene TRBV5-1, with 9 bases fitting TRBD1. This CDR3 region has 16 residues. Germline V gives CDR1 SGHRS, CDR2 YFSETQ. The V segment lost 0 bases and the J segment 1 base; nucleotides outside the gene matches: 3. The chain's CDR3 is CASSLGTGVGTDTQYF. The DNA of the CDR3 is TGCGCCAGCAGCTTGGGGACAGGGGTAGGCACAGATACGCAGTATTTT.

For the CDR3, the DNA is TGTGCCAGCAGCTACGGGCTGGTTAGCTCCTACAATGAGCAGTTCTTC. Translated: CASSYGLVSSYNEQFF. J is TRBJ2-1 and V is TRBV7-9; D call uncertain. Between the trimmed V and J ends, which lost 4 bases and 0 bases, there was a span of 13 bases. Germline CDR1 reads SEHNR; CDR2 reads FQNEAQ (reference sequence). CDR3 length equals 16 residues.

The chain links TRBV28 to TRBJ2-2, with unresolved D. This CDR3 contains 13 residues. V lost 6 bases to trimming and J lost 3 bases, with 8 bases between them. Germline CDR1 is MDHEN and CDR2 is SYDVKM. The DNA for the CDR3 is TGTGCCAGCAGACGGAGTGACACCGGGGAGCTGTTTTTT. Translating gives CASRRSDTGELFF.

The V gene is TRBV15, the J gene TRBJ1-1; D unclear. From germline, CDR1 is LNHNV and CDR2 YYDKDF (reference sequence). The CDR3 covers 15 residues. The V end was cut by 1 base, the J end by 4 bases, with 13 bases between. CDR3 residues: CATSRARDIGTEAFF. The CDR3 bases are TGTGCCACCAGCAGAGCAAGGGATATCGGCACTGAAGCTTTCTTT.

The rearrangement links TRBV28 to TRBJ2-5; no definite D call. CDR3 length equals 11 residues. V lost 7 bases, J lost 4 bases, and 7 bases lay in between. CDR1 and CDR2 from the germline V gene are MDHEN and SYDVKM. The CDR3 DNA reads TGTGCCAGCAACATCGGAGAGACCCAGTACTTC. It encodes CASNIGETQYF.

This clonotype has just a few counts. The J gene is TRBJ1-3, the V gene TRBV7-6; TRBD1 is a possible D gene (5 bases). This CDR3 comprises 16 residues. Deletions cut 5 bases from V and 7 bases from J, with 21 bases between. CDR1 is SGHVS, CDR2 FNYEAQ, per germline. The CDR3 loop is CASSLEGFTSENTIYF. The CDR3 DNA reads TGTGCCAGCAGCCTAGAGGGGTTCACTTCTGAGAACACCATATATTTT.

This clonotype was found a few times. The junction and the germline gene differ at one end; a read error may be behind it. The CDR3 spells CASSLTSGGRRLF. CDR3 in DNA: TGTGCCAGCAGCTTGACTAGCGGGGGGAGGCGTCTCTTC. The chain has TRBV5-6 and TRBJ2-1; TRBD2 aligns across 12 bases. The CDR3 contains 13 residues. Germline loops: CDR1 SGHDT, CDR2 YYEEEE.

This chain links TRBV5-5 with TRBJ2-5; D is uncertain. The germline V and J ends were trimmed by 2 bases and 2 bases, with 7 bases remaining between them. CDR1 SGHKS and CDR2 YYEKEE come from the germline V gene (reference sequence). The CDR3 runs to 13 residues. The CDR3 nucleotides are TGTGCCAGCAGCTTATACGGACAAGAGACCCAGTACTTC. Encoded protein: CASSLYGQETQYF.

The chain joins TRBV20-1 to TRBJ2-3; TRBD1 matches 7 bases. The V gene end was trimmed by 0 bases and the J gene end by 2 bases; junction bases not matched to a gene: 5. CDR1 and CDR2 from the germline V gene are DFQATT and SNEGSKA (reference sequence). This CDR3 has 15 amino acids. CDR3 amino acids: CSARDRGQYTDTQYF. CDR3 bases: TGCAGTGCTAGAGATAGGGGACAGTACACAGATACGCAGTATTTT.

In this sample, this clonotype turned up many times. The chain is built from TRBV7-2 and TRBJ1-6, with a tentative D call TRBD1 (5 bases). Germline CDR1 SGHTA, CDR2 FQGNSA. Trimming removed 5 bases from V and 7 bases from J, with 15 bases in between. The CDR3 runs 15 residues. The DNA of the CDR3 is TGTGCCAGCAGCAGCGTTGGGTGGGACAATTCACCCCTCCACTTT. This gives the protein CASSSVGWDNSPLHF.

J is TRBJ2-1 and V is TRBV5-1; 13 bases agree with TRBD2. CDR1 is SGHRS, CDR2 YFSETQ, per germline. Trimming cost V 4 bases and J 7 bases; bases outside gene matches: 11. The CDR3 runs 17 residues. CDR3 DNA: TGCGCCAGCAGCCCGGGGACTAGCGGGGTCTCTTGGAATGAGCAGTTCTTC. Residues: CASSPGTSGVSWNEQFF.

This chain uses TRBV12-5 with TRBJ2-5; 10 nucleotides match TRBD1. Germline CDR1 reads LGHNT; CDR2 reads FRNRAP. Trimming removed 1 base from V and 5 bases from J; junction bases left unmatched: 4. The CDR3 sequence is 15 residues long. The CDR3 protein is CASGLGQGARETQYF. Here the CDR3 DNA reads TGTGCTAGTGGTTTGGGACAGGGGGCCCGCGAGACCCAGTACTTC.

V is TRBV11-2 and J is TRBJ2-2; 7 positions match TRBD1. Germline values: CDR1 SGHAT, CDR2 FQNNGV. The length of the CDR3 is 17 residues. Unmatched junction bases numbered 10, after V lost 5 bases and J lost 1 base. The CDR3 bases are TGTGCCAGCAGCATCATACCGGGACAGAAGAACACCGGGGAGCTGTTTTTT. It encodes CASSIIPGQKNTGELFF.

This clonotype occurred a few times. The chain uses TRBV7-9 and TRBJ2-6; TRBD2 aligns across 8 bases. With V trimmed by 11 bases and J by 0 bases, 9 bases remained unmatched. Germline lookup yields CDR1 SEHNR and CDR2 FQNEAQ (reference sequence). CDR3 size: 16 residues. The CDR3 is CACGGPNPSGANVLTF. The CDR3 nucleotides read TGTGCCTGCGGGGGGCCCAACCCCTCTGGGGCCAACGTCCTGACTTTC.

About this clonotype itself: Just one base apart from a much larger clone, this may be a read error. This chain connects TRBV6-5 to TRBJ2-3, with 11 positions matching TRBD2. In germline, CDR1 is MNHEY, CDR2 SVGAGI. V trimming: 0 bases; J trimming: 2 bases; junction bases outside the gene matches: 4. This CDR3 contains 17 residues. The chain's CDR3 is CASSYSTSGDHTDTQYF. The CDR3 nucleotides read TGTGCCAGCAGTTACTCGACTAGCGGGGACCACACAGATACGCAGTATTTT.

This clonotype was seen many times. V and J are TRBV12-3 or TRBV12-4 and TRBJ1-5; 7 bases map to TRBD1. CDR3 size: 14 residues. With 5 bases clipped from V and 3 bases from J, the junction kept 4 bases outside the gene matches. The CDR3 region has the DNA TGTGCCAGCAGTCGGGACAGTTCCAATCAGCCCCAGCATTTT. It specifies CASSRDSSNQPQHF.

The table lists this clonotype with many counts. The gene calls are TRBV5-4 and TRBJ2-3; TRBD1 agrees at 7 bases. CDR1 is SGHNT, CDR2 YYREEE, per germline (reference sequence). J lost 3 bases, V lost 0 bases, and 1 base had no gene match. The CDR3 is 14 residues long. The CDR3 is CASSLDRGTDTQYF. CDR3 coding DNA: TGTGCCAGCAGCTTGGACAGGGGTACAGATACGCAGTATTTT.

CDR3 bases: TGTGCCAGCAGTTTTGGTTTAGGGAGATACCAAGAGACCCAGTACTTC. Its protein product is CASSFGLGRYQETQYF. The V and J genes are TRBV12-3 or TRBV12-4 and TRBJ2-5, with a weak D call TRBD2 (5 bases). CDR3 length equals 16 residues. V was shortened by 3 bases and J by 0 bases, with 14 bases between the two germline ends.

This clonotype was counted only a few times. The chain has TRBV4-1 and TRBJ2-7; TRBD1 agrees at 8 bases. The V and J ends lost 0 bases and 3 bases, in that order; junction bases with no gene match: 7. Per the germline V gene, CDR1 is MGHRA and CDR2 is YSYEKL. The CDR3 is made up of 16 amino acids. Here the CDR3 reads CASSQDPGDRYYEQYV. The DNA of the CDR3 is TGCGCCAGCAGCCAAGATCCAGGGGACAGGTACTACGAGCAGTACGTC.